Below are 9 T cell receptor beta chains sequenced from a single sample in a study of shared clonotypes between healthy human individuals. Clones were read by immunoSEQ multiplex PCR, and TCRdb kept only the in-frame ones, dropping some. The sample has 600,000 or so clones, 95% seen once. The naive CD8 subset, CD45RO-negative cells positively selected for CCR7, excluded terminally differentiated effector memory CD45RA+ cells. The sequencing sample was made of naive CD8+ T cells sorted from blood. These receptor sequences come from a woman in her thirties in good health.

J is TRBJ1-1 and V is TRBV27; the D is unclear. The length of the CDR3 is 19 residues. Trimming took off 0 bases at V and 6 bases at J, with 26 bases between the two ends. In germline, CDR1 is MNHEY, CDR2 SMNVEV (reference sequence). In DNA form, the CDR3 reads TGTGCCAGCAGTTTATCAGGACTCGTTTGGGGAAAAGATCGCGCTGAAGCTTTCTTT. This encodes CASSLSGLVWGKDRAEAFF.

CDR3 region: CASSLDGSGYTF. In DNA, the CDR3 is TGTGCCAGCAGCTTAGACGGGTCTGGCTACACCTTC. The genes are TRBV7-9 and TRBJ1-2; D ambiguous. The CDR3 contains 12 residues. The V end was cut by 1 base, the J end by 7 bases, with 7 bases between. Germline CDR1 is SEHNR and CDR2 is FQNEAQ (reference sequence).

V is TRBV10-3 and J is TRBJ2-5; D not resolved. The CDR3 covers 12 residues. Trimming took off 3 bases at V and 3 bases at J, with 5 bases between the two ends. The V gene's germline CDR1 is ENHRY and CDR2 SYGVKD. CDR3 amino acids: CAISDWEETQYF. The CDR3 region has the DNA TGTGCCATCAGTGATTGGGAAGAGACCCAGTACTTC.

V is TRBV14 and J is TRBJ2-3, with TRBD2 as a possible D gene (6 bases). The CDR3 spans 17 residues. With 4 bases removed from V and 6 bases from J, the gap between germline ends came to 23 bases. Germline values: CDR1 SGHDN, CDR2 FVKESK. The CDR3: CASSPRGRAGGWDTQYF. The CDR3 DNA reads TGTGCCAGCAGCCCAAGAGGTCGGGCCGGAGGGTGGGATACGCAGTATTTT.

The rearrangement uses TRBV7-9 and TRBJ2-2; 7 bases are shared with TRBD1. V dropped 1 base and J dropped 0; count of bases not matched to a gene: 5. Germline V gene lookup returns CDR1 SEHNR and CDR2 FQNEAQ (reference sequence). The CDR3 sequence is 17 residues long. The CDR3 nucleotides read TGTGCCAGCAGCTTAGGGACAGGTGGCGCGAACACCGGGGAGCTGTTTTTT. As protein: CASSLGTGGANTGELFF.

The V call is TRBV9, the J call TRBJ1-1; tentatively, D is TRBD1 (5 bases). The CDR3 spans 16 residues. The germline V and J ends were trimmed by 2 bases and 0 bases, with 14 bases remaining between them. Germline V gene sequence: CDR1 SGDLS, CDR2 YYNGEE. CDR3 DNA sequence: TGTGCCAGCAGCGTCCGGGACGGCGCTATGAACACTGAAGCTTTCTTT. Protein sequence: CASSVRDGAMNTEAFF.

The V gene is TRBV11-2, the J gene TRBJ2-1; D is uncertain. Germline lookup yields CDR1 SGHAT and CDR2 FQNNGV. The CDR3 runs 15 residues. The V end was cut by 2 bases, the J end by 0 bases, with 8 bases between. This chain's CDR3 is CASSLQAPSYNEQFF. The CDR3 DNA follows: TGTGCCAGCAGCTTACAGGCACCCTCCTACAATGAGCAGTTCTTC.

CDR3 sequence (DNA): TGTGCCAGCAGTTATGGTGCAGGAGACTACGAGCAGTACTTC. Its protein product is CASSYGAGDYEQYF. The rearrangement links TRBV6-5 to TRBJ2-7; D is unclear. V lost 3 bases, J lost 3 bases, and 12 bases lay in between. Germline values: CDR1 MNHEY, CDR2 SVGAGI. The CDR3 is 14 amino acids.

This sequence joins TRBV13 and TRBJ2-7; 8 nucleotides match TRBD2. J was trimmed by 2 bases and V by 5 bases; bases with no gene match: 8. CDR1 is PRHDT and CDR2 is FYEKMQ in the germline V gene (reference sequence). The CDR3 has 15 residues. CDR3 sequence (DNA): TGTGCCAGCAGCGCCCAACTAGCGGTCGCCTACGAGCAGTACTTC. Its translation: CASSAQLAVAYEQYF. The whole variable domain, filled in from reference TRBV13 and TRBJ2-7, reads AAGVIQSPRHLIKEKRETATLKCYPIPRHDTVYWYQQGPGQDPQFLISFYEKMQSDKGSIPDRFSAQQFSDYHSELNMSSLELGDSALYFCASSAQLAVAYEQYFGPGTRLTVT.